The clone carrying this T cell receptor (beta chain) was observed a few times. What it binds is unknown. This sample was included in a study of cytotoxic CD8 clonotypes in ibrutinib-treated CLL. General study findings and limits: The study found baseline clonality above age-matched healthy donors, tracking circulating CD8+ T-cell counts.

Germline V lookup: CDR1 MGHRA, CDR2 YSYEKL. V was cut by 0 bases and J by 4 bases, with 13 bases left in between. The CDR3 loop spans 16 amino acids. Clones were read by immunoSEQ multiplex PCR, and TCRdb kept only the in-frame ones, dropping some. Here the sample spans 300,000 to 400,000 clones, roughly 70% being singletons. The V and J genes are TRBV4-1 and TRBJ1-5; D might be TRBD1 (5 bases). This sequence was found in a human donor with chronic lymphocytic leukemia. The sequencing here drew on PBMCs, taken after 36 months of ibrutinib treatment. The CDR3 DNA follows: TGCGCCAGCAGCCAAGATACGGTGCGGGGGAATCAGCCCCAGCATTTT. Translated: CASSQDTVRGNQPQHF.